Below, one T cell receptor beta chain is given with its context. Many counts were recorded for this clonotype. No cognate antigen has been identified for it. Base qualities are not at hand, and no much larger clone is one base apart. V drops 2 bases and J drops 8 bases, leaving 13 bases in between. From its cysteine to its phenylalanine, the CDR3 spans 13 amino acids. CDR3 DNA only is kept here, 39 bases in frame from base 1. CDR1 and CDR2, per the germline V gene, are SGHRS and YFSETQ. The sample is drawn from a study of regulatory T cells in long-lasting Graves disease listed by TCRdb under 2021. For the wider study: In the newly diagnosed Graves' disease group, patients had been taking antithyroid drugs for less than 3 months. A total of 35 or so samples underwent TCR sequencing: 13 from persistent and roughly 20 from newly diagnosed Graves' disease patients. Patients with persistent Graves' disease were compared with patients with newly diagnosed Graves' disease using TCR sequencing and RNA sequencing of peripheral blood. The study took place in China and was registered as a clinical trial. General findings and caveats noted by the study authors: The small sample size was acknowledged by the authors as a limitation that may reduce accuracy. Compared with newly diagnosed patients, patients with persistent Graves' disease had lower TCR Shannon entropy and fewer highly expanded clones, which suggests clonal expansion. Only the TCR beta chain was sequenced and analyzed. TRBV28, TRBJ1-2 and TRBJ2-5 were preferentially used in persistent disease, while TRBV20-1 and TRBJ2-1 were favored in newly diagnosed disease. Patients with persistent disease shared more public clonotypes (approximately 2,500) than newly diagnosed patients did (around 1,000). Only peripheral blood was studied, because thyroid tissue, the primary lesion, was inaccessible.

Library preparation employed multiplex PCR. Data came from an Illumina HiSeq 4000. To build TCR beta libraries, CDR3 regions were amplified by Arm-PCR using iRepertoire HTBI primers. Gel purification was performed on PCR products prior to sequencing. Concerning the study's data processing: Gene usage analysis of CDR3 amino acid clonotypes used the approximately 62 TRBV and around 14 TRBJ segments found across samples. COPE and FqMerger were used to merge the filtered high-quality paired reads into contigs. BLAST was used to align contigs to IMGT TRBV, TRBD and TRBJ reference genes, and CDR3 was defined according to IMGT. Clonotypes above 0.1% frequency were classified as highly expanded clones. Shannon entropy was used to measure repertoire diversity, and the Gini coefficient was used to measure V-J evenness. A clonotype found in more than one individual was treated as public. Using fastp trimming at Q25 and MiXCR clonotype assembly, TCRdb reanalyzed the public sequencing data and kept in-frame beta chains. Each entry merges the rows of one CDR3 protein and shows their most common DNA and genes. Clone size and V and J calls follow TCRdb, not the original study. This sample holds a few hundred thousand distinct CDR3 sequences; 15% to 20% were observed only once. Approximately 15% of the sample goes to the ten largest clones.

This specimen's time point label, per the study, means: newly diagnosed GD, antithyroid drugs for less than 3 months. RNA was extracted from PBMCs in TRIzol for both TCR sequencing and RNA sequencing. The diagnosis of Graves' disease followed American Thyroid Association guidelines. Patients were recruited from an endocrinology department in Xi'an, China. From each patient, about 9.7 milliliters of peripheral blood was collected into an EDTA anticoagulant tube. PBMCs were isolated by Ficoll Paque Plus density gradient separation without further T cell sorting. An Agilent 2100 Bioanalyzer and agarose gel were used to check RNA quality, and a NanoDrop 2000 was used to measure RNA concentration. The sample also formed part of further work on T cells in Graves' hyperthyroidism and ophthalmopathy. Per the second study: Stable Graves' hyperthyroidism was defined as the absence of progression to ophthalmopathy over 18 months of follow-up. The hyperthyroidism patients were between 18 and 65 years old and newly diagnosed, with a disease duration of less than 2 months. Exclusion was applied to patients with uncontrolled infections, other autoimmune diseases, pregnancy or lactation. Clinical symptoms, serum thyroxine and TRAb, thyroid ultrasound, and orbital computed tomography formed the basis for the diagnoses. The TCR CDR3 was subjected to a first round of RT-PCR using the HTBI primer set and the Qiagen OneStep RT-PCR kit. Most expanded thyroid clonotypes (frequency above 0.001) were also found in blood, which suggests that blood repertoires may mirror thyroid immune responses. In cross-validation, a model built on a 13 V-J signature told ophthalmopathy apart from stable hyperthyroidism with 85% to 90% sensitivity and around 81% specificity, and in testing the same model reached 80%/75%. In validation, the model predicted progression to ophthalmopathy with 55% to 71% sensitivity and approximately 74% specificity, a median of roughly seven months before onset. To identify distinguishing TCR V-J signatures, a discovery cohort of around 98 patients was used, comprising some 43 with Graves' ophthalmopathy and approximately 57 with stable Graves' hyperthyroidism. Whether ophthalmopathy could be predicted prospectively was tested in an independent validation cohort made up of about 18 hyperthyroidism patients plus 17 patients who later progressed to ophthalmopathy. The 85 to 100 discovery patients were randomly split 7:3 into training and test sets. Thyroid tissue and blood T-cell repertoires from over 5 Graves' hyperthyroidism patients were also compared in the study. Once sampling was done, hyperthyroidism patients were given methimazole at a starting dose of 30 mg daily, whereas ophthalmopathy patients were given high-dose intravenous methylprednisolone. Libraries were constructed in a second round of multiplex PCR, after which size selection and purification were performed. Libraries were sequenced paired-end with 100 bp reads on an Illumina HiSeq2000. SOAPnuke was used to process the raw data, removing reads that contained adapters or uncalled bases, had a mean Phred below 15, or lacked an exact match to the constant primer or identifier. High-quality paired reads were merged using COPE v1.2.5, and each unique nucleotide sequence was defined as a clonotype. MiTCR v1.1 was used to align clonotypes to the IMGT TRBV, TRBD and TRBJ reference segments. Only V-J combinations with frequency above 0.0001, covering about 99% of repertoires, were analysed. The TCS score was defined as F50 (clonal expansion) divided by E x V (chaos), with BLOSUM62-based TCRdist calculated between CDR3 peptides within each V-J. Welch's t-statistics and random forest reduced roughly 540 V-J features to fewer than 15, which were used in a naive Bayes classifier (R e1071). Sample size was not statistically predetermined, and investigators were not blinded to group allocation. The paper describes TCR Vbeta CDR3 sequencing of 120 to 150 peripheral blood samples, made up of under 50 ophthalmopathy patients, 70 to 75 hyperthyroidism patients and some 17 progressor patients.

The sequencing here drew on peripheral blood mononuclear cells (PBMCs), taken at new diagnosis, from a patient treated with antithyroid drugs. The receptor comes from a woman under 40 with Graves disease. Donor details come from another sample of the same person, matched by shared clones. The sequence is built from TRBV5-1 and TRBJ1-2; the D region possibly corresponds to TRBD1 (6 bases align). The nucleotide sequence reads TGCGCCAGCAGCTTCCGGGACAATCGAGGCTACACCTTC. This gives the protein CASSFRDNRGYTF.